The clone carrying this T cell receptor beta chain showed up just once. The length of the CDR3 is 14 residues. Germline CDR1 PRHDT, CDR2 FYEKMQ (reference sequence). J lost 6 bases, V lost 4 bases, and 6 bases had no gene match. The entry originates in a study of blood T cell repertoires in COVID-19. Study context: Specimens from acute and convalescent COVID-19 originated in the United States, Italy and Spain. Nucleic acid was either cDNA or gDNA, and it came from T cells, B-cell-depleted T cells, or PBMCs.

Per the study methods: Nucleated cell number was recorded as an estimate derived from reference gene primer amplification. Data came from immunoSEQ multiplex PCR; TCRdb stores just in-frame clones and leaves some out. The V and J calls and the clone size are those of that table, but D and trimming were determined from the DNA. The data contain fewer than 350,000 clones, over 75% of them singletons. This rearrangement joins TRBV13 to TRBJ1-3, with 7 positions matching TRBD1. Sequenced: peripheral blood. The sequence derives from a man between 18 and 29 years old with active or convalescent COVID-19. The CDR3 bases are TGTGCCAGCAGCTCAACAGGGGTTGCAAACACCATATATTTT. This gives the protein CASSSTGVANTIYF.